One and the same sample provided the 25 T cell receptor beta chains below, sequenced in a study of T-cell memory formation after mild COVID-19 (dated by TCRdb to the early 2020s). The protocol used for the library was 5' RACE. The listed sequencing device is Illumina NovaSeq 6000. Through fastp at Q25 and MiXCR, TCRdb rebuilt clones from the public reads, retaining in-frame beta chains. When rows share a CDR3 protein, they turn into one entry using the most common DNA and genes. Counted in this sample were tens of thousands of distinct CDR3 sequences; approximately 13% of them appeared once. Of the sample, around a quarter is held by the ten largest clones. The sample was PBMCs or a T cell subset sorted from them (not recorded which). These receptors all stem from an adult woman who had mild COVID-19 (a few samples of this study predate the infection). The sample titles of this study are shuffled in the database, so cell type and time point are left out; the donor was told from shared clones.

The chain recombines TRBV4-2 with TRBJ2-7; TRBD1 aligns across 7 bases. CDR3 length: 15 amino acids. CDR1 and CDR2 from the germline V gene are LGHNA and YNFKEQ. V lost 0 bases and J lost 0; bases outside the gene matches: 2. The CDR3 loop reads CASSQDQGDSYEQYF. Here the CDR3 DNA reads TGTGCCAGCAGCCAAGATCAGGGGGACTCCTACGAGCAGTACTTC.

This clonotype was detected only a few times. This chain uses TRBV9 with TRBJ2-7, with D hard to call. Germline V gene data show CDR1 as SGDLS and CDR2 as YYNGEE. Trimming stripped 0 bases from V and 2 bases from J, with 9 bases between. The CDR3 is 14 residues long. CDR3 sequence reads: CASSVAVLAYEQYF. As DNA, the CDR3 is TGTGCCAGCAGCGTAGCGGTCCTCGCCTACGAGCAGTACTTC.

This clonotype was observed at least ten times. V is TRBV4-3 and J is TRBJ2-7; D call uncertain. Germline CDR1 LGHNA, CDR2 YSLEER. The germline V and J ends were trimmed by 1 base and 1 base, with 11 bases remaining between them. This CDR3 is 15 amino acids long. CDR3 residues: CASSQVIEASYEQYF. The CDR3 DNA reads as TGCGCCAGCAGCCAAGTTATCGAAGCTTCCTACGAGCAGTACTTC.

The table lists this clonotype with a few counts. The chain is built from TRBV9 and TRBJ2-1; D is uncertain. Trimming pared 0 bases from V and 1 base from J, leaving 8 bases between. CDR3 size: 15 residues. CDR1 and CDR2 (germline): SGDLS, YYNGEE. CDR3 protein: CASSVVDLSYNEQFF. The CDR3 bases are TGTGCCAGCAGCGTAGTTGACCTTTCCTACAATGAGCAGTTCTTC. The full variable domain, rest sourced from reference TRBV9 and TRBJ2-1, is DSGVTQTPKHLITATGQRVTLRCSPRSGDLSVYWYQQSLDQGLQFLIQYYNGEERAKGNILERFSAQQFPDLHSELNLSSLELGDSALYFCASSVVDLSYNEQFFGPGTRLTVL.

This clonotype was recorded many times. The chain employs TRBV11-1 and TRBJ2-3, with 10 bases fitting TRBD2. CDR1 is SGHAT, CDR2 FQDESV, per germline (reference sequence). V gave up 1 base and J gave up 2 bases; unmatched junction bases: 3. The length of the CDR3 is 16 residues. The CDR3 bases are TGTGCCAGCAGCTTAGTGCTAGCGGGGGACACAGATACGCAGTATTTT. Amino acids: CASSLVLAGDTDTQYF.

The V gene is TRBV7-9, the J gene TRBJ1-4; D call uncertain. V lost 0 bases and J 0 bases, leaving 14 bases between the germline ends. Germline V lookup: CDR1 SEHNR, CDR2 FQNEAQ (reference sequence). CDR3 length equals 18 residues. The CDR3 DNA reads TGTGCCAGCAGCTTAGCCCCCCGGCTGCTAACAACTAATGAAAAACTGTTTTTT. Amino acids: CASSLAPRLLTTNEKLFF.

J is TRBJ2-7 and V is TRBV4-1, with TRBD2 matching over 11 bases. V dropped 0 bases and J dropped 1; count of bases not matched to a gene: 5. The length of the CDR3 is 17 residues. Germline CDR1 is MGHRA and CDR2 is YSYEKL. The DNA of the CDR3 is TGCGCCAGCAGCCAAGAGTTTGGGACTAGCGGTTCCTACGAGCAGTACTTC. It specifies CASSQEFGTSGSYEQYF.

In its sample, this clonotype was seen a few times. The gene calls are TRBV11-3 and TRBJ2-3, with D uncertain. The ends were cut back, 1 base at V and 3 bases at J, with 11 bases in the middle. Germline V lookup: CDR1 SGHNT, CDR2 YENEEA. This CDR3 comprises 15 residues. The CDR3, as DNA: TGTGCCAGCAGCTTAGGGGTTGTAGGGACAGATACGCAGTATTTT. Amino acids: CASSLGVVGTDTQYF.

This clonotype was counted only a few times. The chain employs TRBV12-3 or TRBV12-4 and TRBJ1-2; TRBD1 aligns across 8 bases. V was clipped by 5 bases and J by 3 bases; unmatched bases: 8. This CDR3 has 15 amino acids. The CDR3 bases are TGTGCCAGCAGTCCCTCGACAGGGGCTGACTATGGCTACACCTTC. As protein: CASSPSTGADYGYTF.

In its sample, this clonotype was seen many times. The gene calls are TRBV5-4 and TRBJ1-5; D ambiguous. The germline V and J ends were trimmed by 0 bases and 4 bases, with 11 bases remaining between them. The CDR3 loop spans 15 amino acids. Germline V gene lookup returns CDR1 SGHNT and CDR2 YYREEE (reference sequence). In DNA, the CDR3 is TGTGCCAGCAGCTTGGATCCCGAGCCTAATCAGCCCCAGCATTTT. Its protein product is CASSLDPEPNQPQHF.

The rearrangement joins TRBV12-5 to TRBJ2-7, with TRBD2 matching over 11 bases. With V trimmed by 6 bases and J by 2 bases, 6 bases remained unmatched. The CDR3 covers 15 residues. Looked up from germline, CDR1 is LGHNT and CDR2 is FRNRAP. CDR3 amino acids: CASGPGLAATYEQYF. As DNA, the CDR3 is TGTGCTAGTGGCCCGGGACTAGCGGCCACCTACGAGCAGTACTTC.

This clonotype was recorded a few times. The chain combines TRBV12-3 or TRBV12-4 with TRBJ2-3; TRBD1 matches 7 bases. There are 15 residues in the CDR3. With V trimmed by 5 bases and J by 2 bases, 7 bases remained unmatched. The CDR3 DNA is TGTGCCAGCAGTATTACAGGGGTACACACAGATACGCAGTATTTT. The encoded protein is CASSITGVHTDTQYF.

This clonotype was picked up a small number of times. The chain is built from TRBV5-1 and TRBJ2-7; D possibly corresponds to TRBD1 (6 bases). Germline V lookup: CDR1 SGHRS, CDR2 YFSETQ. The CDR3 contains 16 residues. V was trimmed by 2 bases and J by 1 base, leaving 16 bases between them. The CDR3 DNA reads as TGCGCCAGCAGCTTCCCTTCAGGGGTCCGATCCTACGAGCAGTACTTC. Its protein is CASSFPSGVRSYEQYF.

This clonotype turned up a few times. The CDR3 region is CASSPKPTVTGTDTQYF. CDR3 coding DNA: TGTGCCAGCAGTCCTAAGCCTACAGTGACGGGCACAGATACGCAGTATTTT. The rearrangement links TRBV14 to TRBJ2-3, with D hard to call. The V end lost 6 bases, the J end lost 1 base, and 20 bases lay between the germline ends. Looked up from germline, CDR1 is SGHDN and CDR2 is FVKESK. The CDR3 is 17 amino acids.

The V and J genes are TRBV19 and TRBJ2-5; 9 bases match TRBD1. Germline assignment: CDR1 LNHDA and CDR2 SQIVND (reference sequence). The CDR3 loop spans 14 amino acids. Unmatched junction bases numbered 3, after V lost 5 bases and J lost 2 bases. DNA of the CDR3: TGTGCCAGTAGTTTGACAGGGGGTCAAGAGACCCAGTACTTC. This encodes CASSLTGGQETQYF.

This chain uses TRBV7-2 with TRBJ2-3, with D unresolved. Trimming removed 5 bases at V and 4 bases at J, with 10 bases between. Germline CDR1 and CDR2: SGHTA and FQGNSA. This CDR3 is built from 13 residues. CDR3 sequence (DNA): TGTGCCAGCAGCGTCACTCCCCCAGATACGCAGTATTTT. Translating gives CASSVTPPDTQYF. Supplemented by reference TRBV7-2 and TRBJ2-3, the full variable domain reads GAGVSQSPSNKVTEKGKDVELRCDPISGHTALYWYRQSLGQGLEFLIYFQGNSAPDKSGLPSDRFSAERTGGSVSTLTIQRTQQEDSAVYLCASSVTPPDTQYFGPGTRLTVL.

This clonotype showed up just a few times. The gene calls are TRBV30 and TRBJ2-1; 7 nucleotides agree with TRBD1. V was clipped by 8 bases and J by 8 bases; unmatched bases: 15. CDR3 size: 14 residues. The V gene's germline CDR1 is GTSNPN and CDR2 SVGIG (reference sequence). The CDR3 region is CARRGLGQVHEQFF. As DNA, the CDR3 is TGTGCCCGTAGGGGGCTAGGTCAGGTCCATGAGCAGTTCTTC.

This clonotype has at least ten counts. The V call is TRBV12-3 or TRBV12-4, the J call TRBJ2-2; 8 bases map to TRBD2. After removal of 4 bases from V and 2 bases from J, the junction contained 9 bases not matched to a gene. The CDR3 is 17 amino acids. The CDR3 spells CASSSLTSVGNTGELFF. CDR3 in DNA: TGTGCCAGCAGTTCCCTGACTAGCGTGGGAAACACCGGGGAGCTGTTTTTT.

This clonotype was counted a single time. The chain couples TRBV19 to TRBJ2-7, with D perhaps assigned TRBD1 or TRBD2 (5 bases each). Germline CDR1 reads LNHDA; CDR2 reads SQIVND (reference sequence). The CDR3 covers 14 residues. The V end was cut by 1 base, the J end by 0 bases, with 7 bases between. CDR3 sequence (DNA): TGTGCCAGTAGTATAGTGGGGACCTCCTACGAGCAGTACTTC. Translation: CASSIVGTSYEQYF.

The chain uses TRBV7-9 and TRBJ1-5, with TRBD1 matching over 11 bases. This CDR3 has 20 residues. The germline CDR1 and CDR2 sequences are SEHNR and FQNEAQ (reference sequence). Germline trimming cut 4 bases from V and 0 bases from J; bases unmatched to any gene: 14. The CDR3 DNA is TGTGCCAGCAGCTCTGGGATGGGGACAGGGGGAAGTTATAGCAATCAGCCCCAGCATTTT. Its translation: CASSSGMGTGGSYSNQPQHF.

This chain links TRBV12-5 with TRBJ1-1; D gene uncertain. V lost 0 bases and J lost 6, with 11 bases in between. Germline loops: CDR1 LGHNT, CDR2 FRNRAP. The CDR3 totals 14 residues. CDR3 bases: TGTGCTAGTGGTTTGGTAAGGCTAGGCCCTGAAGCTTTCTTT. It codes for CASGLVRLGPEAFF.

In its sample, this clonotype was seen many times. The chain employs TRBV29-1 and TRBJ2-3, with a possible D match to TRBD2 (6 bases). The V and J ends lost 8 bases and 3 bases respectively, with 18 bases between them. Germline V gene data show CDR1 as SQVTM and CDR2 as ANQGSEA. This CDR3 is 14 amino acids long. The CDR3 nucleotides are TGCAGCCCTGACAGAACTGGGGGGACAGATACGCAGTATTTT. Amino acids: CSPDRTGGTDTQYF.

CDR3 protein: CASSLARAYQETQYF. CDR3 DNA: TGTGCCAGCAGCTTAGCTAGGGCTTACCAAGAGACCCAGTACTTC. This rearrangement joins TRBV7-6 to TRBJ2-5; D gene ambiguous. The germline V and J ends were trimmed by 0 bases and 0 bases, with 8 bases remaining between them. The CDR3 consists of 15 residues. Germline values: CDR1 SGHVS, CDR2 FNYEAQ. Full variable domain (remainder filled in from reference TRBV7-6 and TRBJ2-5): GAGVSQSPRYKVTKRGQDVALRCDPISGHVSLYWYRQALGQGPEFLTYFNYEAQQDKSGLPNDRFSAERPEGSISTLTIQRTEQRDSAMYRCASSLARAYQETQYFGPGTRLLVL.

At least ten counts were recorded for this clonotype. This chain joins TRBV29-1 and TRBJ2-7; tentative D call: TRBD1 (6 bases). Trimming pared 6 bases from V and 0 bases from J, leaving 12 bases between. CDR1 and CDR2 from the germline V gene are SQVTM and ANQGSEA. CDR3 length equals 13 residues. For the CDR3, the DNA is TGCAGCGTCATCAACAGGGCCTCCTACGAGCAGTACTTC. It is translated as CSVINRASYEQYF.

The genes are TRBV2 and TRBJ2-5, with D unresolved. The CDR3 is made up of 15 amino acids. V was pared by 11 bases and J by 5 bases, with 24 bases between. Germline CDR1 SNHLY, CDR2 FYNNEI. CDR3 sequence: CAGREWGFGQETQYF. In nucleotides, the CDR3 is TGTGCCGGAAGAGAGTGGGGATTCGGGCAGGAGACCCAGTACTTC.